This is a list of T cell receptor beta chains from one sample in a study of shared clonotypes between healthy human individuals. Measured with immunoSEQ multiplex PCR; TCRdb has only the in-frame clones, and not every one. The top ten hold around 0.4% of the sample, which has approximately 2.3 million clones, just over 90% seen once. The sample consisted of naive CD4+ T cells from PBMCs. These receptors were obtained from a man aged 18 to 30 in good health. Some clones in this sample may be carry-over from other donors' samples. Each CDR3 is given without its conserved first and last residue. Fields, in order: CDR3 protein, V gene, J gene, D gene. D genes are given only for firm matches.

ASSPRGRSTEAF	TRBV7-2	TRBJ1-1	TRBD1
ASSLIFGIQETQY	TRBV7-2	TRBJ2-5	-
ASSLGPTGQGKNEQF	TRBV5-1	TRBJ2-1	TRBD1
ASKARGSSYEQY	TRBV2	TRBJ2-7	TRBD2
ASSLFQADVLNTEAF	TRBV5-6	TRBJ1-1	-
ASSQETQGGGQPQH	TRBV4-1	TRBJ1-5	TRBD1
ASSMIKSLGASEAF	TRBV19	TRBJ1-1	-
ASSQYGGRGGYT	TRBV14	TRBJ1-2	-
ASSLPYGQGNYGYT	TRBV28	TRBJ1-2	TRBD1
ASRRRDSNEQF	TRBV6-5	TRBJ2-1	-
ASSLEPARGYT	TRBV5-4	TRBJ1-2	-
ASTSRDRPDYGYT	TRBV19	TRBJ1-2	-
ASSLAVGEQF	TRBV5-1	TRBJ2-1	-
TSPSRGPITDTQY	TRBV1	TRBJ2-3	-
ASSFTLDNEQF	TRBV5-1	TRBJ2-1	-
ASSHEGTGANEQY	TRBV16	TRBJ2-7	TRBD1
ASSLSLRYEQY	TRBV5-1	TRBJ2-7	-
ASSITSGRRTGELF	TRBV19	TRBJ2-2	TRBD2
ASSLIRDNPEAF	TRBV5-1	TRBJ1-1	-
ATEGVAGETQY	TRBV10-3	TRBJ2-5	-
ASSPQDRGLHGYT	TRBV28	TRBJ1-2	TRBD1
ASSIPGHADTQY	TRBV19	TRBJ2-3	-
ASIMGHWGNQPQH	TRBV28	TRBJ1-5	-
ASSPMTVNRGNEQF	TRBV18	TRBJ2-1	-
AWSQTREQETQY	TRBV30	TRBJ2-5	-
ASSQEGRLAGTYNEQF	TRBV14	TRBJ2-1	TRBD2
ASSHAGTGGVDEQF	TRBV14	TRBJ2-1	TRBD1
ASSLVGTISYEQY	TRBV5-6	TRBJ2-7	-
ASSSHWLSNQPQH	TRBV6-5	TRBJ1-5	-
ATSNQIGDNQPQH	TRBV15	TRBJ1-5	-
AWSVLGAGGKQY	TRBV30	TRBJ2-7	TRBD1
ASRSGSYNEQF	TRBV2	TRBJ2-1	-
ASSRWSGTNTEAF	TRBV7-8	TRBJ1-1	-
ASSLYMTGTGELF	TRBV7-3	TRBJ2-2	-
ASTSLGGAQY	TRBV19	TRBJ2-5	-
ASSRNGENEQY	TRBV18	TRBJ2-7	-
ASSLDRIATEAF	TRBV5-6	TRBJ1-1	-
ASRLLSGQGARSYEQY	TRBV27	TRBJ2-7	TRBD1
AWRLRLYNSPLH	TRBV30	TRBJ1-6	-
ASRSEREVYEQY	TRBV28	TRBJ2-7	TRBD2
ASSQTGLPNYGYT	TRBV4-1	TRBJ1-2	-
ASSTYQGAADGYT	TRBV19	TRBJ1-2	TRBD1
ASARTPLTPSSGNTIY	TRBV7-9	TRBJ1-3	-
ASSLEGGDEQY	TRBV27	TRBJ2-7	-
SASFGETQY	TRBV20-1	TRBJ2-5	-
ASSSPGRPTAYNEQF	TRBV28	TRBJ2-1	-
ASSGTGTIPSPLH	TRBV6-1	TRBJ1-6	-
ASSLVHRTSGANVLT	TRBV9	TRBJ2-6	-
SGGRETQY	TRBV29-1	TRBJ2-5	-
ASSLGGGGTEAF	TRBV28	TRBJ1-1	-
ASSSGERARNTEAF	TRBV28	TRBJ1-1	-
ASSIVGLGTGELF	TRBV19	TRBJ2-2	-
ASSFRLGQTTYSYEQY	TRBV28	TRBJ2-7	TRBD1
ASSPGQGWSYEQY	TRBV11-3	TRBJ2-7	TRBD1